This entry concerns a single T cell receptor (beta chain). Using immunoSEQ multiplex PCR, the repertoire was profiled, and TCRdb retains in-frame clones only, with some absent. The table lists 77,000 or so clones, 88% of them singletons. CDR3 size: 14 residues. Germline V gene sequence: CDR1 LNHDA, CDR2 SQIVND (reference sequence). The V gene lost 6 bases and the J gene lost 2 bases, with 12 bases spanning the gap. Autoimmune disease history or systemic immunosuppression was exclusionary. The sample is drawn from a study of OX40 agonist ivuxolimab in advanced cancers. Study information: Patient treatment consisted of intravenous ivuxolimab administration every 2 weeks at 0.01 to 10 mg/kg. Each dose-escalation patient presented with hepatocellular carcinoma, melanoma, renal cell or head and neck cancer.

Specimen: CD4+ or CD8+ T cells sorted from blood, collected in a trial of the OX40 agonist ivuxolimab. The V call is TRBV19, the J call TRBJ2-3, with D tentatively TRBD1 or TRBD2 (5 bases each). This receptor was taken from an adult with an advanced solid tumor such as melanoma, head and neck, liver or kidney cancer. The CDR3 reads CASRRLGDTDTQYF. CDR3 nucleotide sequence: TGTGCCAGTAGAAGACTGGGGGACACAGATACGCAGTATTTT.